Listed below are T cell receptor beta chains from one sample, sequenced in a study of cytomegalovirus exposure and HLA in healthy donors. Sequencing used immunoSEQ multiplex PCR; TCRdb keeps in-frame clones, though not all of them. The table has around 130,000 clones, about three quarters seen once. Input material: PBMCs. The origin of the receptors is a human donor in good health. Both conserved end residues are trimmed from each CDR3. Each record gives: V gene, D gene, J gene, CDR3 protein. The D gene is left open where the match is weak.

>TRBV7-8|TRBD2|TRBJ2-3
ASTDGLAGTDTQY
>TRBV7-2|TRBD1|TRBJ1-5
ASSFGQGNQPQH
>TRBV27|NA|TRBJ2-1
ASSPGGINEQF
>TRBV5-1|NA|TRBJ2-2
ASVIAPGPGELF
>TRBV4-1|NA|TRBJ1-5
ASSQDGAVNQPQH
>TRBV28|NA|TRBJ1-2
ASSQLWARYT
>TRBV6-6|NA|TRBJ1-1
ASSYAVYTEAF
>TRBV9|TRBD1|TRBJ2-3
ASSVGPGQQDTQY
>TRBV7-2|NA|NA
ASSLSYEQY
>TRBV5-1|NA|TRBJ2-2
ASQTPGLFTGELF
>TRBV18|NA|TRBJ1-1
ASSESVDTEAF
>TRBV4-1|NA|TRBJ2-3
ASSLRPGLITDTQY
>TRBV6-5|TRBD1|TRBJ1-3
ASRGQAGSGNTIY
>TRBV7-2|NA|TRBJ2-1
ASSLRRGAYNEQF
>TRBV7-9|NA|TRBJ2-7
ASSPRGGYTYEQY
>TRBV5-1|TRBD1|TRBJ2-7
ASRGDRAYEQY
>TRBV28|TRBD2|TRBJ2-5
ASSWGGKDFQETQY
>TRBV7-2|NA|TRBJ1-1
ASRHPGNTEAF
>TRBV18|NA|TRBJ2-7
ASSPFAEGAQYEQY
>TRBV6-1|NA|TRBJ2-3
ASRAEWRRATQY